Here is one TCR beta chain with its context. Study processing details: Counts of nucleated cells, estimated from reference gene primer amplification, were obtained. Assay: immunoSEQ multiplex PCR; the TCRdb copy retains only in-frame clones and omits some. That table gives V, J and clone size, and the DNA gave D and trimming. Altogether about 64,000 clones are present, approximately 91% being singletons, with the ten largest covering 1.5% to 2%. Germline CDR1 SGHKS, CDR2 YYEKEE (reference sequence). The CDR3 length is 15 residues. Trimming shortened V by 0 bases and J by 3 bases, and 13 bases separated the two germline ends. This record comes from a study of blood T cell repertoires in COVID-19. Whole-study context: PBMCs, B-cell-depleted T cells, or T cells were the source of the cDNA or gDNA that made up the material.

The sample comprised peripheral blood. This chain joins TRBV5-5 and TRBJ2-7, with D uncertain. The clonotype originates from a human donor in a cohort sampled during active COVID-19. CDR3 DNA: TGTGCCAGCAGCTTGGTTCTCTGGCTCCACTACGAGCAGTACTTC. It encodes CASSLVLWLHYEQYF.